This T cell receptor beta chain derives from a study of cytomegalovirus exposure and HLA in healthy donors. General study results and limits: Sequencing likely caused a cluster of highly shared sequence variants. Owing to their indistinguishability, certain V segments, notably TRBV6-2 and TRBV6-3, were excluded. Segments of the TCR beta V type were, in most cases, productive about 90% or about 30% of the time in an earlier analysis.

Notes on this clone: Its antigen remains unknown. Other nucleotide sequences from this sample produce the same CDR3.

PCR amplification relied on 60 Vbeta primers (plus 13 Jbeta primers). Method: immunoSEQ multiplex PCR; TCRdb's copy keeps in-frame clones and lacks some. The repertoire holds around 150,000 clones, with around four fifths as singletons. The germline V gene encodes CDR1 SQVTM and CDR2 ANQGSEA. Between the trimmed V and J ends, which lost 0 bases and 1 base, there was a span of 13 bases. The CDR3 is 15 residues long. This chain links TRBV29-1 with TRBJ2-7, with D perhaps TRBD2 (5 bases). The source is a woman younger than 30 in good health and CMV-seronegative. The sequenced material came from PBMCs. The CDR3 DNA follows: TGCAGCGTTGAAGATTGGCAGGAGCGGTCCTACGAGCAGTACTTC. This gives the protein CSVEDWQERSYEQYF.